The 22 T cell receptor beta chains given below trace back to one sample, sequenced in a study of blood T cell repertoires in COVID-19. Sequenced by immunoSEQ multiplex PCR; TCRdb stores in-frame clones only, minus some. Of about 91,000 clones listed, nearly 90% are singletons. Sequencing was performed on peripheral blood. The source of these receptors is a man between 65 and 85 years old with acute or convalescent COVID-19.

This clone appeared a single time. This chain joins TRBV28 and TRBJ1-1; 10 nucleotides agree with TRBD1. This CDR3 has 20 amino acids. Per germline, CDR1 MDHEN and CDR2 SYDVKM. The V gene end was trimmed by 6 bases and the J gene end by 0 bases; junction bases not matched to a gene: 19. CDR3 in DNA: TGTGCCAGCAGCCCTACCGTCCCGGGACAGGGGACATATATGAACACTGAAGCTTTCTTT. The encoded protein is CASSPTVPGQGTYMNTEAFF.

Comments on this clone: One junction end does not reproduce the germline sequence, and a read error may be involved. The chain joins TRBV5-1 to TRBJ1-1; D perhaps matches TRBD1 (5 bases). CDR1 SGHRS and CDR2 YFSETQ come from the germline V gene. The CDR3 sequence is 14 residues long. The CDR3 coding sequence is TGCGCCAGCAGCTTGGAGTTACCCGGGACTGGAGCTTTCTTT. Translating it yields CASSLELPGTGAFF. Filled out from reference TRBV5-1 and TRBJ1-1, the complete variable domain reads KAGVTQTPRYLIKTRGQQVTLSCSPISGHRSVSWYQQTPGQGLQFLFEYFSETQRNKGNFPGRFSGRQFSNSRSEMNVSTLELGDSALYLCASSLELPGTGAFFGQGTRLTVV.

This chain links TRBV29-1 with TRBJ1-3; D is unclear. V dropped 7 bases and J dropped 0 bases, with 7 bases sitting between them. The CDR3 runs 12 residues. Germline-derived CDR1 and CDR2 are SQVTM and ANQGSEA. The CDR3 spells CSASSSGNTIYF. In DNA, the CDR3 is TGCAGCGCCTCGAGCTCTGGAAACACCATATATTTT.

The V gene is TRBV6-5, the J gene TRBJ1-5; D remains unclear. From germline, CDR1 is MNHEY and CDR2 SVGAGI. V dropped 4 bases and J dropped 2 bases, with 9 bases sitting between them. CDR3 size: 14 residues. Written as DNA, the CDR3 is TGTGCCAGCAGTTTCCGGTTGGGCAATCAGCCCCAGCATTTT. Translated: CASSFRLGNQPQHF.

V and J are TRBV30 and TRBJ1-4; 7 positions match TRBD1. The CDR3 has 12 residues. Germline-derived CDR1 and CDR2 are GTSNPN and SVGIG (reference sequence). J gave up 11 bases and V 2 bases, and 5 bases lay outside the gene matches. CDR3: CAWSRDRVKLFF. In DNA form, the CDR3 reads TGTGCCTGGAGTCGTGACAGGGTTAAACTGTTTTTT.

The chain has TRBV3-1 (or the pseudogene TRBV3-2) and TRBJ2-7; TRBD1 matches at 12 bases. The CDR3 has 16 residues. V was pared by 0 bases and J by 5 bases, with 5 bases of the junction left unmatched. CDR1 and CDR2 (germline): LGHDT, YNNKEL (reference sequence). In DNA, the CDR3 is TGTGCCAGCAGCCAAGATGGGACAGGGGGCAAGAACGAGCAGTACTTC. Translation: CASSQDGTGGKNEQYF.

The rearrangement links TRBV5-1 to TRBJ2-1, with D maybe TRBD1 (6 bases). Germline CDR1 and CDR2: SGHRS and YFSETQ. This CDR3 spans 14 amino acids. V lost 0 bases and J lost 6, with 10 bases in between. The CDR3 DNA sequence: TGCGCCAGCAGCTTGGACAGGGCCGGCAATGAGCAGTTCTTC. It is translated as CASSLDRAGNEQFF.

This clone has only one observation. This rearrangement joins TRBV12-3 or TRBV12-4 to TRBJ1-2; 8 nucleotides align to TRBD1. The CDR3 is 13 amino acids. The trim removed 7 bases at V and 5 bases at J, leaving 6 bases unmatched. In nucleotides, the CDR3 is TGTGCCAGCACCAGGGGGCAAGGGTATGGCTACACCTTC. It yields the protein CASTRGQGYGYTF.

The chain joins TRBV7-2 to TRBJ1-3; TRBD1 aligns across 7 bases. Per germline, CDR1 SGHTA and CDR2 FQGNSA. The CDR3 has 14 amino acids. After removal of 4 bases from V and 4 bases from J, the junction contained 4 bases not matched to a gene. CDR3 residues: CASSSWTGGNTIYF. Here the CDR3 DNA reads TGTGCCAGCAGCTCGTGGACAGGAGGAAACACCATATATTTT. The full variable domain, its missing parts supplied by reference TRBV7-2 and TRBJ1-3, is GAGVSQSPSNKVTEKGKDVELRCDPISGHTALYWYRQSLGQGLEFLIYFQGNSAPDKSGLPSDRFSAERTGGSVSTLTIQRTQQEDSAVYLCASSSWTGGNTIYFGEGSWLTVV.

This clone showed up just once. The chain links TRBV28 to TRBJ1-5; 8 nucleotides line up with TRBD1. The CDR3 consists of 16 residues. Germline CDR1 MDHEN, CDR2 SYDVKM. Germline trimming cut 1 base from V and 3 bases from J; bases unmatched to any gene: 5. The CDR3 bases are TGTGCCAGCAGTTTATTGGGGACAGGTTACAATCAGCCCCAGCATTTT. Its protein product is CASSLLGTGYNQPQHF.

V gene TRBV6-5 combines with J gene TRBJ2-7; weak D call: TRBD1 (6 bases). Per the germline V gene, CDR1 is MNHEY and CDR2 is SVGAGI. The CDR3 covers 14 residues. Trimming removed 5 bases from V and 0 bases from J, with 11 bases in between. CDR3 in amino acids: CASSRQVSSYEQYF. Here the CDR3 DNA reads TGTGCCAGCAGTCGACAGGTTTCCTCCTACGAGCAGTACTTC.

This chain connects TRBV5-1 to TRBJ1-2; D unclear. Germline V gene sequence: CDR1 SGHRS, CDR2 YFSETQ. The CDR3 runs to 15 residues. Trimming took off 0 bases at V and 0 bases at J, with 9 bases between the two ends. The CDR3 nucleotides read TGCGCCAGCAGCTTGGAGTACAGTTCTAACTATGGCTACACCTTC. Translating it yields CASSLEYSSNYGYTF.

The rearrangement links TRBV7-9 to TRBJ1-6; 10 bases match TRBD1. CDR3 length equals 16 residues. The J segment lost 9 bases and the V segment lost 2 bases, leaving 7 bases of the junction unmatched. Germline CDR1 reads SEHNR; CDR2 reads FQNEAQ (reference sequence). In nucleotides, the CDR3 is TGTGCCAGCAGCTTACCCCGACAGGGGGCGGGTTCACCCCTCCACTTT. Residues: CASSLPRQGAGSPLHF.

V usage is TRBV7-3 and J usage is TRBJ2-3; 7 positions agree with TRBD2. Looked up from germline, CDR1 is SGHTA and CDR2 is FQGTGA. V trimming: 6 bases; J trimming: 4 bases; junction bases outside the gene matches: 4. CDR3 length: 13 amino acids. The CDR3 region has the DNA TGTGCCAGCAGTCGGGACTATTCAGATACGCAGTATTTT. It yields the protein CASSRDYSDTQYF.

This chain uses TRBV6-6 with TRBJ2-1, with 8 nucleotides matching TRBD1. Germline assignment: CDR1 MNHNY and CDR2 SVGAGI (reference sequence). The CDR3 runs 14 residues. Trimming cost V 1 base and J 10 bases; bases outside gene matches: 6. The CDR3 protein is CASSYLDRVEEQFF. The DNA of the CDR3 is TGTGCCAGCAGTTACTTGGACAGGGTGGAGGAGCAGTTCTTC.

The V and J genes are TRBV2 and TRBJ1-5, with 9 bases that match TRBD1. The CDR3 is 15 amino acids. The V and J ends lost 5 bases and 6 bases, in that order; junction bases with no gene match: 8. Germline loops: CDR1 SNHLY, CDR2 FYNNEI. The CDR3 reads CASSKGQGGFQPQHF. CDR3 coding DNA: TGTGCCAGCAGTAAGGGACAGGGAGGGTTTCAGCCCCAGCATTTT.

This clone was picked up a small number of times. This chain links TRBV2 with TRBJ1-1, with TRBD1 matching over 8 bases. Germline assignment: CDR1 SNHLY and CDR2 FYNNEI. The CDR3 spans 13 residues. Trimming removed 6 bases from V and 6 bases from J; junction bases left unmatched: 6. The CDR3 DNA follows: TGTGCCAGCAGCGTAAAGACAGGGGCTGAAGCTTTCTTT. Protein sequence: CASSVKTGAEAFF. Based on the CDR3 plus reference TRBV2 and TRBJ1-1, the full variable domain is EPEVTQTPSHQVTQMGQEVILRCVPISNHLYFYWYRQILGQKVEFLVSFYNNEISEKSEIFDDQFSVERPDGSNFTLKIRSTKLEDSAMYFCASSVKTGAEAFFGQGTRLTVV.

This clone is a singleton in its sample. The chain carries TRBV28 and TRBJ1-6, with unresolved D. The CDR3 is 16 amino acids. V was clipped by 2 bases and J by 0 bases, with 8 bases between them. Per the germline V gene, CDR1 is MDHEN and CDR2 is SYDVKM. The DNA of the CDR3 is TGTGCCAGCAGTTTACCCGCGAGCTCCTATAATTCACCCCTCCACTTT. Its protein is CASSLPASSYNSPLHF.

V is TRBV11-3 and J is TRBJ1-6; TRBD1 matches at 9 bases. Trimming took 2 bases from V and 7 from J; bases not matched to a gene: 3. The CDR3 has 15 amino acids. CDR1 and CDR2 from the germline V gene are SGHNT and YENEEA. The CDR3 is CASSLTGTGNSPLHF. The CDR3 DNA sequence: TGTGCCAGCAGCTTAACCGGGACAGGGAATTCACCCCTCCACTTT.

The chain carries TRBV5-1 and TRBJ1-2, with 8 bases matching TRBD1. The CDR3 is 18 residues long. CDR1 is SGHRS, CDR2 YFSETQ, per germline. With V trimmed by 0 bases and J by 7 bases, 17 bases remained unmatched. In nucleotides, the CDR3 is TGCGCCAGCAGCTTGGTGCCAGGGGGCGGCGAGCCCTCGAGTGGCTACACCTTC. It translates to CASSLVPGGGEPSSGYTF.

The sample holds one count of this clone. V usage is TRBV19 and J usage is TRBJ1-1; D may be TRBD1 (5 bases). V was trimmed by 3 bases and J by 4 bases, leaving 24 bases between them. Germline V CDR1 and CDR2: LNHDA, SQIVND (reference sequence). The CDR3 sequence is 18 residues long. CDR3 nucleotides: TGTGCCAGTAGTATTTGGGGGACGTCGTTCCGGGAGACCACTGAAGCTTTCTTT. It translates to CASSIWGTSFRETTEAFF.

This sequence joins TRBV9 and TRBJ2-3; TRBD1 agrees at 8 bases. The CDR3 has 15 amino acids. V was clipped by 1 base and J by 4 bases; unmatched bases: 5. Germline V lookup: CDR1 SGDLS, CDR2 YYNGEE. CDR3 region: CASSVNAGGADTQYF. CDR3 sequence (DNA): TGTGCCAGCAGCGTAAACGCAGGGGGCGCAGATACGCAGTATTTT. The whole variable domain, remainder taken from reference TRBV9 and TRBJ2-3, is DSGVTQTPKHLITATGQRVTLRCSPRSGDLSVYWYQQSLDQGLQFLIQYYNGEERAKGNILERFSAQQFPDLHSELNLSSLELGDSALYFCASSVNAGGADTQYFGPGTRLTVL.